The 6 T cell receptor beta chains below come from one sample, sequenced in a study of T cells after yellow fever vaccination. TCRdb re-called the 5' RACE reads with MiXCR, one entry per CDR3 protein. The sample holds 240,000 or so distinct CDR3 sequences, about 7.1% seen once. Sequencing used CD4+ T cells sorted from PBMCs, obtained 15 days after the yellow fever booster vaccination. Every receptor here comes from a man aged 25 to 40 who received the YFV17D yellow fever vaccine.

This clonotype was seen a few times. The chain links TRBV5-1 to TRBJ2-1; D unresolved. Germline CDR1 and CDR2: SGHRS and YFSETQ. Trimming shortened V by 0 bases and J by 0 bases, and 10 bases separated the two germline ends. There are 16 residues in the CDR3. The CDR3 here is CASSLGYSNSYNEQFF. CDR3 coding DNA: TGCGCCAGCAGCTTGGGCTACTCAAACTCCTACAATGAGCAGTTCTTC.

The chain combines TRBV19 with TRBJ1-4; TRBD1 matches at 9 bases. CDR3 size: 14 residues. Per the germline V gene, CDR1 is LNHDA and CDR2 is SQIVND (reference sequence). V trimming: 9 bases; J trimming: 1 base; junction bases outside the gene matches: 3. The CDR3 DNA reads TGTGCCAGCTACAGGGGGCGAACTAATGAAAAACTGTTTTTT. Amino acid sequence: CASYRGRTNEKLFF.

This clonotype was seen once. The gene calls are TRBV12-3 or TRBV12-4 and TRBJ2-3; D gene ambiguous. The CDR3 totals 14 residues. Trimming took 3 bases from V and 10 from J, leaving 17 bases between them. CDR3 nucleotide sequence: TGTGCCAGCAGTTTTTTAGCATCCCAAACGGCGCAGTATTTT. Translation gives CASSFLASQTAQYF.

This clonotype was seen at least ten times. CDR3 sequence reads: CASSLLTGLNTGELFF. DNA for the CDR3: TGTGCCAGCAGCCTATTGACAGGCCTGAACACCGGGGAGCTGTTTTTT. The chain carries TRBV7-9 and TRBJ2-2; possibly TRBD1 for D (6 bases). CDR3 length: 16 amino acids. The germline V gene has CDR1 SEHNR and CDR2 FQNEAQ (reference sequence). V was pared by 5 bases and J by 1 base, with 14 bases between.

The sample holds a few counts of this clonotype. This chain links TRBV18 with TRBJ1-1; D is ambiguous. Trimming removed 3 bases at V and 3 bases at J, with 14 bases between. CDR3 length: 15 amino acids. Germline CDR1 and CDR2: KGHSH and LQKENI. CDR3 in amino acids: CASSPTAQRDTEAFF. DNA of the CDR3: TGTGCCAGCTCACCTACCGCTCAGAGAGACACTGAAGCTTTCTTT.

This clonotype occurred a few times. The genes are TRBV18 and TRBJ2-1, with D possibly being TRBD1 (6 bases). CDR3 length equals 14 residues. Germline values: CDR1 KGHSH, CDR2 LQKENI. V lost 1 base to trimming and J lost 5 bases, with 9 bases between them. The CDR3 region is CASSPRNRDNEQFF. The CDR3 DNA reads TGTGCCAGCTCACCACGGAACAGGGACAATGAGCAGTTCTTC.